The rows below give T cell receptor beta chains drawn from one sample of a study of T cell responses to AZD1222 COVID-19 vaccine. Assay: immunoSEQ multiplex PCR; the TCRdb copy retains only in-frame clones and omits some. The table records around 150,000 clones, 70% to 90% of them present only once. Sequences were derived from peripheral blood, sampled on day 0 of AZD1222 vaccination. The receptors were gathered from an adult in good health. Each CDR3 is given without its conserved first and last residue. D genes are given only for firm matches.

J gene: TRBJ1-1
D gene: -
V gene: TRBV4-3
CDR3 protein: ASSQEGRSNTEAF

J gene: TRBJ2-7
D gene: -
V gene: TRBV5-8
CDR3 protein: ASSLGRIGSYEQY

J gene: TRBJ2-4
D gene: TRBD2
V gene: TRBV6-1
CDR3 protein: ASGEVTSGSYKNIQY

J gene: TRBJ1-4
D gene: -
V gene: TRBV9
CDR3 protein: ASSPGPGFNEKLF

J gene: TRBJ1-2
D gene: -
V gene: TRBV3-1/TRBV3-2
CDR3 protein: ASSQAGSTNYGYT

J gene: TRBJ1-1
D gene: -
V gene: TRBV5-6
CDR3 protein: ASSRRTERAAVGAF

J gene: TRBJ1-4
D gene: -
V gene: TRBV5-6
CDR3 protein: ASSGTEGEKLF

J gene: TRBJ1-2
D gene: -
V gene: TRBV6-4
CDR3 protein: ASSPSSGASYGYT

J gene: TRBJ1-3
D gene: -
V gene: TRBV5-1
CDR3 protein: ASSLAGASSGNTIY

J gene: TRBJ2-1
D gene: TRBD2
V gene: TRBV29-1
CDR3 protein: SALRTSGNNEQF